The 24 T cell receptor beta chains below were found in one sample sequenced in a study of T cells in localized non-small cell lung cancer. Assay: immunoSEQ multiplex PCR; the TCRdb copy retains only in-frame clones and omits some. The top ten hold under 7% of the sample, which has 28,000 or so clones, 80% to 90% seen once. Material: peripheral blood, obtained before any cancer treatment. The receptors here all came from a male donor aged 60 or older with stage I lung adenocarcinoma.

The chain joins TRBV29-1 to TRBJ1-1, with a tentative D call TRBD1 (5 bases). The CDR3 loop spans 12 amino acids. The V end was cut by 4 bases, the J end by 5 bases, with 11 bases between. Germline values: CDR1 SQVTM, CDR2 ANQGSEA. DNA of the CDR3: TGCAGCGTTGCGCAATGGGGGACTGAAGCTTTCTTT. Protein product: CSVAQWGTEAFF.

The genes are TRBV28 and TRBJ1-2; the match to TRBD1 covers 9 bases. Germline CDR1 reads MDHEN; CDR2 reads SYDVKM. Trimming cost V 2 bases and J 2 bases; bases outside gene matches: 3. There are 15 residues in the CDR3. CDR3 bases: TGTGCCAGCAGTTTAACAGGGGGCCCAAACTATGGCTACACCTTC. Translating it yields CASSLTGGPNYGYTF.

The J gene is TRBJ1-1, the V gene TRBV5-1; D perhaps matches TRBD1 (5 bases). In germline, CDR1 is SGHRS, CDR2 YFSETQ. This CDR3 has 16 residues. The V and J ends lost 6 bases and 1 base respectively, with 19 bases between them. The CDR3 nucleotides read TGCGCCAGCATAGAGAACGCAGGGCTCGGGAACACTGAAGCTTTCTTT. It codes for CASIENAGLGNTEAFF.

By sample share, this clone is large. This CDR3 reads CASSLNGGYEQYF. The CDR3, as DNA: TGCGCCAGCAGCTTGAACGGGGGTTACGAGCAGTACTTC. V gene TRBV5-1 combines with J gene TRBJ2-7, with D possibly matching TRBD2 (6 bases). The germline gives CDR1 SGHRS, CDR2 YFSETQ. Trimming removed 1 base from V and 4 bases from J, with 9 bases in between. The CDR3 is made up of 13 amino acids.

The chain joins TRBV7-2 to TRBJ1-3; the D gene is possibly TRBD1 (5 bases). With 5 bases removed from V and 9 bases from J, the gap between germline ends came to 14 bases. There are 13 residues in the CDR3. CDR1 SGHTA and CDR2 FQGNSA come from the germline V gene. The CDR3 sequence is CASSARSGGTIYF. CDR3 nucleotide sequence: TGTGCCAGCAGCGCCCGAAGCGGGGGCACCATATATTTT.

The V call is TRBV7-9, the J call TRBJ1-1; D gene uncertain. The CDR3 sequence is 11 residues long. CDR1 is SEHNR and CDR2 is FQNEAQ in the germline V gene (reference sequence). Trimming cost V 5 bases and J 5 bases, with 6 bases left between them. The CDR3 nucleotides read TGTGCCAGCAGCGTCGGGACTGAAGCTTTCTTT. This gives the protein CASSVGTEAFF.

This chain uses TRBV7-9 with TRBJ2-5, with D maybe TRBD1 (6 bases). With 5 bases removed from V and 5 bases from J, the gap between germline ends came to 18 bases. The CDR3 runs to 15 residues. Germline CDR1 and CDR2: SEHNR and FQNEAQ (reference sequence). As DNA, the CDR3 is TGTGCCAGCAGCGGGACGGAACAGGGTCGGGAGACCCAGTACTTC. Its translation: CASSGTEQGRETQYF.

Note on this clone: The same CDR3 arises from other DNA sequences in this sample as well. The genes are TRBV27 and TRBJ1-3; D ambiguous. The ends were cut back, 5 bases at V and 0 bases at J, with 8 bases in the middle. This CDR3 has 14 residues. Germline CDR1 and CDR2: MNHEY and SMNVEV (reference sequence). Written as DNA, the CDR3 is TGTGCCAGCAGTCCCGCGGGCTCTGGAAACACCATATATTTT. Protein: CASSPAGSGNTIYF.

The gene calls are TRBV5-8 and TRBJ1-2, with D unresolved. Deletions cut 0 bases from V and 2 bases from J, with 8 bases between. The length of the CDR3 is 14 residues. The germline CDR1 and CDR2 sequences are SGHTS and YDEGEE. In nucleotides, the CDR3 is TGTGCCAGCAGCTTGGGATCGGGAAACTATGGCTACACCTTC. This translates into CASSLGSGNYGYTF. Drawing the rest from reference TRBV5-8 and TRBJ1-2, the complete variable domain is EAGVTQSPTHLIKTRGQQATLRCSPISGHTSVYWYQQALGLGLQFLLWYDEGEERNRGNFPPRFSGRQFPNYSSELNVNALELEDSALYLCASSLGSGNYGYTFGSGTRLTVV.

This clone has just a few counts. The rearrangement joins TRBV7-2 to TRBJ2-4, with 8 bases matching TRBD2. The CDR3 is 15 amino acids. The V gene's germline CDR1 is SGHTA and CDR2 FQGNSA. Trimming cost V 5 bases and J 5 bases; bases outside gene matches: 8. CDR3 sequence reads: CASSPRGGFENIQYF. CDR3 in DNA: TGTGCCAGCAGCCCACGGGGGGGATTTGAAAACATTCAGTACTTC. The full variable domain, rest sourced from reference TRBV7-2 and TRBJ2-4, is GAGVSQSPSNKVTEKGKDVELRCDPISGHTALYWYRQSLGQGLEFLIYFQGNSAPDKSGLPSDRFSAERTGGSVSTLTIQRTQQEDSAVYLCASSPRGGFENIQYFGAGTRLSVL.

The J gene is TRBJ2-5, the V gene TRBV2; the D gene is possibly TRBD1 (6 bases). Germline V gene lookup returns CDR1 SNHLY and CDR2 FYNNEI. The CDR3 runs to 12 residues. Trimming took off 11 bases at V and 0 bases at J, with 10 bases between the two ends. As DNA, the CDR3 is TGTGCCGGGAACAGGGACCAAGAGACCCAGTACTTC. Amino acids: CAGNRDQETQYF.

The CDR3 nucleotides are TGTGCCAGCAGTGTTAGGACAGGGGGCTATGGCTACACCTTC. Amino acid sequence: CASSVRTGGYGYTF. The gene calls are TRBV2 and TRBJ1-2; 10 bases align to TRBD1. The CDR3 runs to 14 residues. Looked up from germline, CDR1 is SNHLY and CDR2 is FYNNEI. Losses at the gene ends were 4 bases for V and 4 bases for J; bases not matched to a gene: 3.

This clone was recorded once. The V and J genes are TRBV9 and TRBJ2-1; D unresolved. The germline V and J ends were trimmed by 3 bases and 4 bases, with 11 bases remaining between them. The CDR3 totals 14 residues. In germline, CDR1 is SGDLS, CDR2 YYNGEE. CDR3 coding DNA: TGTGCCAGCAGCGCCCACGAGGCTTACAATGAGCAGTTCTTC. The encoded protein is CASSAHEAYNEQFF.

On this clone: Other DNA sequences in this specimen translate into the identical CDR3. This rearrangement joins TRBV7-9 to TRBJ1-6; tentative D call: TRBD1 (5 bases). CDR3 length: 13 residues. V lost 5 bases and J 14 bases, leaving 16 bases between the germline ends. Germline V gene lookup returns CDR1 SEHNR and CDR2 FQNEAQ (reference sequence). DNA of the CDR3: TGTGCCAGCAGCCCAACGGGGACGGCGTCCCTCCACTTT. It yields the protein CASSPTGTASLHF.

This clone has only a few counts. This sequence joins TRBV9 and TRBJ1-4; D perhaps matches TRBD1 (5 bases). Germline V CDR1 and CDR2: SGDLS, YYNGEE. This CDR3 is 15 amino acids long. Trimming took 0 bases from V and 1 from J, leaving 7 bases between them. The CDR3 DNA reads TGTGCCAGCAGCGTAGAAGGGGAAACTAATGAAAAACTGTTTTTT. It codes for CASSVEGETNEKLFF.

V usage is TRBV10-3 and J usage is TRBJ1-1, with 9 bases matching TRBD1. Trimming took 5 bases from V and 1 from J; bases not matched to a gene: 5. This CDR3 is built from 15 residues. Germline values: CDR1 ENHRY, CDR2 SYGVKD. The DNA for the CDR3 is TGTGCCATCAGTATGACAGGGGGATCGAACACTGAAGCTTTCTTT. Amino acid sequence: CAISMTGGSNTEAFF.

This chain joins TRBV7-2 and TRBJ2-7; D is possibly TRBD1 (5 bases). Trimming left V 5 bases short and J 2 bases short, with 13 bases between. Germline V CDR1 and CDR2: SGHTA, FQGNSA. CDR3 length equals 14 residues. This CDR3 is CASSPRAETYEQYF. The CDR3 DNA follows: TGTGCCAGCAGCCCCAGGGCAGAGACCTACGAGCAGTACTTC. Based on the CDR3 plus reference TRBV7-2 and TRBJ2-7, the full variable domain is GAGVSQSPSNKVTEKGKDVELRCDPISGHTALYWYRQSLGQGLEFLIYFQGNSAPDKSGLPSDRFSAERTGGSVSTLTIQRTQQEDSAVYLCASSPRAETYEQYFGPGTRLTVT.

The chain links TRBV2 to TRBJ2-1; TRBD2 is a possible D gene (8 bases). Germline V lookup: CDR1 SNHLY, CDR2 FYNNEI. The CDR3 extends over 17 amino acids. V dropped 11 bases and J dropped 0 bases, with 23 bases sitting between them. The CDR3 spells CAAKGGGGLSSYNEQFF. CDR3 nucleotide sequence: TGTGCCGCGAAAGGGGGCGGGGGGCTGAGCTCCTACAATGAGCAGTTCTTC.

The chain uses TRBV6-5 and TRBJ1-1; D possibly corresponds to TRBD1 (5 bases). Germline V lookup: CDR1 MNHEY, CDR2 SVGAGI. There are 15 residues in the CDR3. Trimming pared 0 bases from V and 1 base from J, leaving 9 bases between. CDR3 coding DNA: TGTGCCAGCAGTTACTCGTGGCAGGGGAACACTGAAGCTTTCTTT. This gives the protein CASSYSWQGNTEAFF.

The V call is TRBV2, the J call TRBJ2-1; 7 bases line up with TRBD1. CDR3 size: 16 residues. Germline CDR1 is SNHLY and CDR2 is FYNNEI. J was trimmed by 15 bases and V by 3 bases; bases with no gene match: 20. The CDR3 nucleotides are TGTGCCAGCAGTGACCTGACAGGGTCTGCTTTGACCCCCCGGTTCTTC. Amino acids: CASSDLTGSALTPRFF.

A single count supports this clone. The rearrangement joins TRBV13 to TRBJ1-3; no definite D call. Germline CDR1 reads PRHDT; CDR2 reads FYEKMQ (reference sequence). Trimming cost V 4 bases and J 2 bases, with 9 bases left between them. This CDR3 region has 14 residues. The CDR3 region is CASSSGSTGNTIYF. The CDR3 DNA is TGTGCCAGCAGCTCAGGTTCTACTGGAAACACCATATATTTT.

This rearrangement joins TRBV4-2 to TRBJ1-1; possible D gene TRBD1, 6 bases. The germline CDR1 and CDR2 sequences are LGHNA and YNFKEQ. V was shortened by 4 bases and J by 1 base, with 13 bases between the two germline ends. The CDR3 runs to 15 residues. Written as DNA, the CDR3 is TGTGCCAGCAGCCCTACAGGGTCAGAGAACACTGAAGCTTTCTTT. This encodes CASSPTGSENTEAFF.

This clone was seen a single time. V is TRBV7-2 and J is TRBJ2-2, with a tentative D call TRBD2 (6 bases). This CDR3 has 15 amino acids. Germline V lookup: CDR1 SGHTA, CDR2 FQGNSA. The V end lost 1 base, the J end lost 4 bases, and 10 bases lay between the germline ends. CDR3 sequence reads: CASSLGMRGTGELFF. The CDR3 DNA reads as TGTGCCAGCAGCTTAGGGATGCGGGGCACCGGGGAGCTGTTTTTT. The full variable domain, with the rest looked up from reference TRBV7-2 and TRBJ2-2, is GAGVSQSPSNKVTEKGKDVELRCDPISGHTALYWYRQSLGQGLEFLIYFQGNSAPDKSGLPSDRFSAERTGGSVSTLTIQRTQQEDSAVYLCASSLGMRGTGELFFGEGSRLTVL.

This clone was recorded a few times. The rearrangement links TRBV7-2 to TRBJ1-2; TRBD1 is a possible D gene (5 bases). Trimming took off 1 base at V and 2 bases at J, with 11 bases between the two ends. Per the germline V gene, CDR1 is SGHTA and CDR2 is FQGNSA. CDR3 size: 15 residues. The CDR3 loop reads CASSLGGGANYGYTF. In DNA, the CDR3 is TGTGCCAGCAGCTTAGGTGGTGGGGCAAACTATGGCTACACCTTC.